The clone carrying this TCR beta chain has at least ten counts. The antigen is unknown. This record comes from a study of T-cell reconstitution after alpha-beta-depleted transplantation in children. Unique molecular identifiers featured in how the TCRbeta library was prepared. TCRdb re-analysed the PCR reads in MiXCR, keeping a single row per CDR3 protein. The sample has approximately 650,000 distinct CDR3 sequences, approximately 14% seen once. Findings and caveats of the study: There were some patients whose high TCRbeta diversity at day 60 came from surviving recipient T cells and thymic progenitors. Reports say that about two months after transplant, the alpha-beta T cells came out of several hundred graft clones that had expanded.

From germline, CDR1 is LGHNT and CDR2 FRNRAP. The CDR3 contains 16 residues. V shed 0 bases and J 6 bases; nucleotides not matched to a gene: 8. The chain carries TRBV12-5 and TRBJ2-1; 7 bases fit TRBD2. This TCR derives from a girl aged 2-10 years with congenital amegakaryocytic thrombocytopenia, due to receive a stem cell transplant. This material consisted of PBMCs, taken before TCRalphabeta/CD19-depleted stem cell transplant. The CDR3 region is CASGLVIASGGNEQFF. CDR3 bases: TGTGCTAGTGGTTTGGTAATCGCTAGCGGAGGCAATGAGCAGTTCTTC.